This T cell receptor (beta chain) was observed in a study of vaccination effects on CD4 cells after COVID-19. Broader study findings: Cross-reactivity toward common cold coronaviruses was confined to only 1 of 255 vaccine-induced clones in healthy vaccinees.

As for this clone: The target antigen is unknown.

Profiling relied on immunoSEQ multiplex PCR, and the TCRdb table lists in-frame clones only, not all of them. The sample comprises some 20,000 clones, roughly 78% of which are singletons, and 9.1% rests with the top ten. V was trimmed by 5 bases and J by 8 bases, leaving 18 bases between them. CDR3 length: 14 amino acids. Germline CDR1 and CDR2: LNHDA and SQIVND (reference sequence). Viral peptide pools were used in the ViraFEST assay to expand antigen-specific CD4+ T cells, and sequencing came afterward. Upon completion of around ten days in culture, CD4+ T cells were isolated. The study found no prior SARS-CoV-2 infection in the vaccine recipients, who tested negative for nucleocapsid antibodies. The culture medium for about 2 million PBMC per well included around 9.3 IU/ml IL-2 and 9.5 to 10 ug/ml peptides.

The chain has TRBV19 and TRBJ1-2; possible D gene TRBD1, 5 bases. Sequences were derived from CD4+ T cells from PBMCs cultured with HCoV-NL63 spike peptides, sampled before COVID-19 vaccination. The clonotype was recovered from a human donor who received a COVID-19 vaccine. The CDR3 sequence: CASSRDLRVGGYTF. The CDR3, as DNA: TGTGCCAGTAGTCGAGACCTCAGGGTGGGCGGCTACACCTTC.